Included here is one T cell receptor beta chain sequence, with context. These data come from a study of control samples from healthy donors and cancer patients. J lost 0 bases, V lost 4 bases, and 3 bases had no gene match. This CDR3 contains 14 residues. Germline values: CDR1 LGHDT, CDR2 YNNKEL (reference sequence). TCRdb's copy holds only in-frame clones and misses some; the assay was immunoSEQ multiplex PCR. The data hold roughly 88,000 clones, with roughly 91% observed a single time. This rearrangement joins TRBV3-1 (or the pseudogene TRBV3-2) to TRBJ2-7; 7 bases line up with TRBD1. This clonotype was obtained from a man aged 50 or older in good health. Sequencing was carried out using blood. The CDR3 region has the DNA TGTGCCAGCAGCCTCGGGACAGTCTCCTACGAGCAGTACTTC. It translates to CASSLGTVSYEQYF.